This entry lists 30 T cell receptor beta chains sequenced from one sample in a study of cytomegalovirus exposure and HLA in healthy donors. The PCR was carried out with 60 Vbeta primers and 13 Jbeta primers. Data came from immunoSEQ multiplex PCR; TCRdb stores just in-frame clones and leaves some out. The sample has some 140,000 clones, almost 80% seen once; the top ten hold around 1%. The sequenced material came from PBMCs. These receptors originate from a man younger than 35 in good health and CMV-seronegative.

This clone came up a few times. The chain combines TRBV11-2 with TRBJ1-1; D is uncertain. V lost 5 bases and J lost 1, with 8 bases in between. The CDR3 totals 13 residues. Germline lookup yields CDR1 SGHAT and CDR2 FQNNGV. The CDR3 reads CASSPSGNTEAFF. As DNA, the CDR3 is TGTGCCAGCAGCCCCTCAGGGAACACTGAAGCTTTCTTT.

This clone came up a few times. This sequence joins TRBV5-1 and TRBJ1-2, with 7 bases identical to TRBD1. V shed 4 bases, J shed 4 bases, and the junction held 10 bases outside the gene matches. The CDR3 loop spans 15 amino acids. Germline CDR1 reads SGHRS; CDR2 reads YFSETQ. CDR3 sequence reads: CASSGTTGPSYGYTF. CDR3 sequence (DNA): TGCGCCAGCAGCGGAACGACAGGGCCAAGCTATGGCTACACCTTC. The whole variable domain, filled in from reference TRBV5-1 and TRBJ1-2, reads KAGVTQTPRYLIKTRGQQVTLSCSPISGHRSVSWYQQTPGQGLQFLFEYFSETQRNKGNFPGRFSGRQFSNSRSEMNVSTLELGDSALYLCASSGTTGPSYGYTFGSGTRLTVV.

V usage is TRBV7-2 and J usage is TRBJ1-1; D uncertain. The length of the CDR3 is 14 residues. V dropped 1 base and J dropped 0 bases, with 6 bases sitting between them. Germline lookup yields CDR1 SGHTA and CDR2 FQGNSA. This CDR3 reads CASSLVSVNTEAFF. The CDR3 DNA is TGTGCCAGCAGCTTAGTCTCGGTGAACACTGAAGCTTTCTTT. The whole variable domain, filled in from reference TRBV7-2 and TRBJ1-1, reads GAGVSQSPSNKVTEKGKDVELRCDPISGHTALYWYRQSLGQGLEFLIYFQGNSAPDKSGLPSDRFSAERTGGSVSTLTIQRTQQEDSAVYLCASSLVSVNTEAFFGQGTRLTVV.

The rearrangement uses TRBV5-1 and TRBJ2-3, with TRBD1 matching over 10 bases. V lost 3 bases and J lost 4; bases outside the gene matches: 5. Germline CDR1 SGHRS, CDR2 YFSETQ. The CDR3 contains 15 residues. This chain's CDR3 is CASSSGQGLPDTQYF. Written as DNA, the CDR3 is TGCGCCAGCAGCTCGGGACAGGGGTTACCAGATACGCAGTATTTT.

The chain joins TRBV4-2 to TRBJ2-7; D perhaps matches TRBD2 (5 bases). The V gene lost 3 bases and the J gene lost 5 bases, with 8 bases spanning the gap. The CDR3 covers 12 residues. Germline V gives CDR1 LGHNA, CDR2 YNFKEQ. CDR3 sequence reads: CASSHSGDEQYF. CDR3 nucleotide sequence: TGTGCCAGCAGCCATTCCGGGGACGAGCAGTACTTC.

This chain uses TRBV5-4 with TRBJ2-1, with 11 bases lining up with TRBD1. Germline CDR1 and CDR2: SGHNT and YYREEE (reference sequence). This CDR3 is 15 amino acids long. Trimming cost V 4 bases and J 2 bases; bases outside gene matches: 2. DNA of the CDR3: TGTGCCAGCAGCGGACAGGGGGCCGCCTACAATGAGCAGTTCTTC. Its translation is CASSGQGAAYNEQFF.

The chain employs TRBV7-9 and TRBJ1-2, with 12 bases matching TRBD1. The germline CDR1 and CDR2 sequences are SEHNR and FQNEAQ (reference sequence). The CDR3 runs 16 residues. With 4 bases clipped from V and 7 bases from J, the junction kept 10 bases outside the gene matches. CDR3 residues: CASSSAPGQGALGYTF. CDR3 coding DNA: TGTGCCAGCAGCTCCGCCCCGGGACAGGGGGCACTTGGCTACACCTTC.

The rearrangement links TRBV10-3 to TRBJ2-7; no firm D call. The V gene's germline CDR1 is ENHRY and CDR2 SYGVKD. The V and J ends lost 0 bases and 0 bases respectively, with 12 bases between them. This CDR3 has 16 residues. CDR3 DNA sequence: TGTGCCATCAGTGAGTCCGGTCGAAGTCTCTCCTACGAGCAGTACTTC. It codes for CAISESGRSLSYEQYF.

The sample holds one count of this clone. The chain links TRBV19 to TRBJ1-2; 7 nucleotides line up with TRBD1. The V segment lost 3 bases and the J segment 7 bases; nucleotides outside the gene matches: 5. The germline V gene encodes CDR1 LNHDA and CDR2 SQIVND (reference sequence). The CDR3 consists of 13 residues. Here the CDR3 DNA reads TGTGCCAGTAGTATTGACAGGGTTGGTGGCTACACCTTC. It encodes CASSIDRVGGYTF.

This rearrangement joins TRBV19 to TRBJ1-2; 7 positions match TRBD1. Germline loops: CDR1 LNHDA, CDR2 SQIVND (reference sequence). The J segment lost 8 bases and the V segment lost 6 bases, leaving 6 bases of the junction unmatched. The CDR3 is 12 residues long. CDR3 nucleotides: TGTGCCAGTAGCTCAGGGGGGCAAGGCTACACCTTC. It yields the protein CASSSGGQGYTF. Looking up the rest from reference TRBV19 and TRBJ1-2 gives the full variable domain: DGGITQSPKYLFRKEGQNVTLSCEQNLNHDAMYWYRQDPGQGLRLIYYSQIVNDFQKGDIAEGYSVSREKKESFPLTVTSAQKNPTAFYLCASSSGGQGYTFGSGTRLTVV.

The chain recombines TRBV7-2 with TRBJ1-1; no clear D. CDR3 length: 12 residues. Trimming took 5 bases from V and 8 from J, leaving 12 bases between them. Per the germline V gene, CDR1 is SGHTA and CDR2 is FQGNSA. The CDR3 is CASSHPWQEAFF. The CDR3 nucleotides are TGTGCCAGCAGCCACCCGTGGCAAGAAGCTTTCTTT.

This chain joins TRBV20-1 and TRBJ1-2, with a possible D match to TRBD1 (5 bases). The CDR3 is made up of 10 amino acids. Germline V lookup: CDR1 DFQATT, CDR2 SNEGSKA (reference sequence). V lost 6 bases to trimming and J lost 6 bases, with 8 bases between them. The CDR3 coding sequence is TGCAGTGCCTTAGGGGATGGCTACACCTTC. Translating gives CSALGDGYTF.

V usage is TRBV30 and J usage is TRBJ1-5; maybe TRBD1 (6 bases). There are 13 residues in the CDR3. Germline-derived CDR1 and CDR2 are GTSNPN and SVGIG (reference sequence). The V and J ends lost 4 bases and 5 bases respectively, with 12 bases between them. The CDR3 DNA reads as TGTGCCTGGACAGGGGAGAAGGATCAGCCCCAGCATTTT. It translates to CAWTGEKDQPQHF.

V is TRBV4-2 and J is TRBJ1-1, with D tentatively TRBD1 (6 bases). Germline V CDR1 and CDR2: LGHNA, YNFKEQ. V was pared by 3 bases and J by 2 bases, with 13 bases between. This CDR3 is 15 amino acids long. Written as DNA, the CDR3 is TGTGCCAGCAGCCAGACCGGGACACCTAACACTGAAGCTTTCTTT. Encoded protein: CASSQTGTPNTEAFF.

The CDR3 coding sequence is TGTGCCAGCAGCGTAGCTCCACAGGCGAGACTGTTTTTT. It translates to CASSVAPQARLFF. This chain uses TRBV9 with TRBJ1-4; D is possibly TRBD1 (5 bases). The CDR3 spans 13 residues. Per the germline V gene, CDR1 is SGDLS and CDR2 is YYNGEE. V lost 0 bases and J lost 13, with 13 bases in between.

The genes are TRBV27 and TRBJ2-1; TRBD2 agrees at 8 bases. The germline V gene has CDR1 MNHEY and CDR2 SMNVEV (reference sequence). This CDR3 has 12 amino acids. V was pared by 5 bases and J by 11 bases, with 5 bases of the junction left unmatched. CDR3 sequence (DNA): TGTGCCAGCAGTCTCCCGGGGGGGAAGCAGTTCTTC. Protein sequence: CASSLPGGKQFF.

The CDR3: CASSGGRDPYNSPLHF. Written as DNA, the CDR3 is TGCGCCAGCAGCGGTGGTCGAGATCCCTATAATTCACCCCTCCACTTT. This chain uses TRBV5-1 with TRBJ1-6; no firm D call. Germline CDR1 SGHRS, CDR2 YFSETQ. V was trimmed by 4 bases and J by 2 bases, leaving 13 bases between them. CDR3 size: 16 residues.

This chain links TRBV6-1 with TRBJ1-1; a possible D gene is TRBD1 (5 bases). V was clipped by 6 bases and J by 1 base, with 9 bases between them. The germline CDR1 and CDR2 sequences are MNHNS and SASEGT. The CDR3 has 13 residues. The CDR3 sequence is CASRAGQNTEAFF. In DNA, the CDR3 is TGTGCCAGCAGGGCGGGGCAGAACACTGAAGCTTTCTTT.

V and J are TRBV2 and TRBJ2-2; D remains unclear. The germline V gene has CDR1 SNHLY and CDR2 FYNNEI. The CDR3 totals 14 residues. V lost 6 bases to trimming and J lost 6 bases, with 14 bases between them. The CDR3 region has the DNA TGTGCCAGCAGCCCCTCTACGCTCCCCGGGGAGCTGTTTTTT. This codes for CASSPSTLPGELFF.

CDR3 DNA: TGTGCCAGCAGCTCTAACAGCAATCAGCCCCAGCATTTT. Protein product: CASSSNSNQPQHF. The gene calls are TRBV7-2 and TRBJ1-5; D is unclear. V was trimmed by 4 bases and J by 1 base, leaving 5 bases between them. Germline CDR1 is SGHTA and CDR2 is FQGNSA. This CDR3 comprises 13 residues.

CDR3 DNA sequence: TGTGCCAGCAGCCTGGACAGGGTCCGGCGTGACGAGCAGTACTTC. Protein sequence: CASSLDRVRRDEQYF. The rearrangement joins TRBV7-9 to TRBJ2-7, with 8 bases lining up with TRBD1. In germline, CDR1 is SEHNR, CDR2 FQNEAQ (reference sequence). The CDR3 length is 15 residues. V dropped 5 bases and J dropped 5; count of bases not matched to a gene: 11.

V is TRBV5-6 and J is TRBJ2-5; D may be TRBD1 (6 bases). The CDR3 is 16 residues long. Trimming left V 1 base short and J 1 base short, with 14 bases between. From germline, CDR1 is SGHDT and CDR2 YYEEEE. CDR3 coding DNA: TGTGCCAGCAGCTTGTTAGGGGGACAAATCCAAGAGACCCAGTACTTC. This translates into CASSLLGGQIQETQYF.

This chain connects TRBV19 to TRBJ1-5, with TRBD1 matching 7 bases. This CDR3 spans 15 amino acids. The junction had 8 bases not matched to a gene; V was cut back by 4 bases and J by 5 bases. Germline CDR1 reads LNHDA; CDR2 reads SQIVND (reference sequence). CDR3 amino acids: CASSRGQARYQPQHF. CDR3 coding DNA: TGTGCCAGTAGTAGAGGACAGGCCCGCTATCAGCCCCAGCATTTT.

This CDR3 is CASSPGRQGHGYTF. The DNA for the CDR3 is TGTGCCAGCAGCCCCGGCCGACAGGGCCATGGCTACACCTTC. The chain carries TRBV5-4 and TRBJ1-2, with 7 bases lining up with TRBD1. Losses at the gene ends were 4 bases for V and 6 bases for J; bases not matched to a gene: 9. CDR1 is SGHNT and CDR2 is YYREEE in the germline V gene (reference sequence). This CDR3 region has 14 residues.

CDR3 sequence (DNA): TGCGCCAGCACCCTAAGCGCTGAGCAGTTCTTC. Encoded protein: CASTLSAEQFF. The V gene is TRBV5-1, the J gene TRBJ2-1, with D unresolved. V was pared by 6 bases and J by 9 bases, with 10 bases between. Looked up from germline, CDR1 is SGHRS and CDR2 is YFSETQ. The CDR3 loop spans 11 amino acids.

J is TRBJ1-5 and V is TRBV7-2, with a tentative D call TRBD1 (6 bases). The germline V gene has CDR1 SGHTA and CDR2 FQGNSA. The CDR3 totals 13 residues. V was trimmed by 1 base and J by 6 bases, leaving 7 bases between them. CDR3 DNA sequence: TGTGCCAGCAGCTTAGACAGGGCTCAGCCCCAGCATTTT. Its translation: CASSLDRAQPQHF.

Concerning this clone: Its ends do not fully match the called genes, so a read error is possible. This chain connects TRBV7-9 to TRBJ2-7; 7 nucleotides agree with TRBD1. The CDR3 spans 15 residues. Germline lookup yields CDR1 SEHNR and CDR2 FQNEAQ (reference sequence). The CDR3 region has the DNA TGTTCCAGCAGCTTTGCACAGGGGCCTCTCTACGAGCAGTACTTC. This codes for CSSSFAQGPLYEQYF.

The CDR3, as DNA: TGCGCCAGCAGTAGGACCGGACAGGAGTACACAGATACGCAGTATTTT. It encodes CASSRTGQEYTDTQYF. The chain carries TRBV5-1 and TRBJ2-3; 7 bases align to TRBD1. CDR1 is SGHRS and CDR2 is YFSETQ in the germline V gene. The CDR3 contains 16 residues. V was pared by 5 bases and J by 2 bases, with 11 bases of the junction left unmatched.

V is TRBV5-4 and J is TRBJ1-2; D is undetermined. The V end was cut by 4 bases, the J end by 2 bases, with 18 bases between. Looked up from germline, CDR1 is SGHNT and CDR2 is YYREEE (reference sequence). CDR3 size: 16 residues. CDR3 DNA: TGTGCCAGCAGCCCTTCCCCGGCGGGCGTAAACTATGGCTACACCTTC. This codes for CASSPSPAGVNYGYTF.

This clone was observed a few times. The rearrangement uses TRBV5-5 and TRBJ2-7, with 11 bases matching TRBD1. V was pared by 6 bases and J by 6 bases, with 8 bases of the junction left unmatched. Germline V gives CDR1 SGHKS, CDR2 YYEKEE (reference sequence). CDR3 length: 14 residues. The CDR3 nucleotides are TGTGCCAGCACTCGGACAGGGGGCGCGGGCGAGCAGTACTTC. Its translation: CASTRTGGAGEQYF.